This T cell receptor beta chain is drawn from a study of kidney transplant recipient with SARS-CoV-2 infection. TCRdb used MiXCR to reprocess the reads, holding one entry per CDR3 protein. Of about 250,000 distinct CDR3 sequences detected, more than 25% appear once; the ten largest clones hold under 7.5%. The V and J ends lost 5 bases and 4 bases, in that order; junction bases with no gene match: 3. The CDR3 is made up of 12 amino acids. Per germline, CDR1 GTSNPN and CDR2 SVGIG (reference sequence). This rearrangement joins TRBV30 to TRBJ2-3, with TRBD2 matching over 7 bases. Specimen: a blood sample, collected at baseline and around day 110 from a kidney transplant recipient. The receptor was derived from a male patient between 25 and 39 years old who had COVID-19 and was a kidney transplant recipient. The graft donor may have contributed some T cells. The CDR3 region is CAWGLVSDTQYF. As DNA, the CDR3 is TGTGCCTGGGGACTAGTCTCAGATACGCAGTATTTT.